The 29 T cell receptor beta chains in this list originate from one sample, sequenced in a study of T cells in Graves' hyperthyroidism and ophthalmopathy. It was RNA transcripts that yielded the amplified TCR beta CDR3 regions. A set of HTBI primers served as the primers for a first-round RT-PCR of the TCR CDR3. MiXCR, run by TCRdb on the multiplex PCR reads, gives a single entry per CDR3 protein. Among around 300,000 distinct CDR3 sequences listed, approximately 13% were seen once. The sequenced material came from blood. Receptors were obtained from a woman younger than 45 with Graves' hyperthyroidism.

There are many counts of this clonotype. The chain employs TRBV7-2 and TRBJ2-7; D not resolved. Between the trimmed V and J ends, which lost 1 base and 4 bases, there was a span of 14 bases. This CDR3 is built from 15 residues. Per the germline V gene, CDR1 is SGHTA and CDR2 is FQGNSA. CDR3 sequence reads: CASSLGLQIGYEQYF. The DNA of the CDR3 is TGTGCCAGCAGCTTAGGCCTCCAAATCGGGTACGAGCAGTACTTC.

The gene calls are TRBV5-1 and TRBJ2-5, with D perhaps given as TRBD1 or TRBD2 (5 bases each). Germline V gives CDR1 SGHRS, CDR2 YFSETQ. V was shortened by 4 bases and J by 1 base, with 11 bases between the two germline ends. This CDR3 spans 14 amino acids. The CDR3 here is CASSPFGGQETQYF. The CDR3 DNA reads TGCGCCAGCAGCCCGTTTGGGGGCCAAGAGACCCAGTACTTC.

This clonotype was found many times. V gene TRBV6-2 or TRBV6-3 combines with J gene TRBJ1-5; 10 bases map to TRBD1. V shed 4 bases, J shed 2 bases, and the junction held 8 bases outside the gene matches. The germline V gene encodes CDR1 MNHEY and CDR2 SVGEGT. This CDR3 has 17 residues. Here the CDR3 DNA reads TGTGCCAGCAGTTCCCCTGACAGGGGGCATGGCAATCAGCCCCAGCATTTT. It encodes CASSSPDRGHGNQPQHF.

In this sample, this clonotype turned up many times. The chain has TRBV10-3 and TRBJ1-3, with 8 nucleotides matching TRBD1. CDR3 size: 14 residues. CDR1 is ENHRY and CDR2 is SYGVKD in the germline V gene. The V gene end was trimmed by 10 bases and the J gene end by 0 bases; junction bases not matched to a gene: 5. The CDR3 bases are TGTGCCACAGGGGGCACAAGCTCTGGAAACACCATATATTTT. Translated, it gives CATGGTSSGNTIYF.

This clonotype has more than one count but fewer than ten. The chain links TRBV6-1 to TRBJ1-3; TRBD1 might be the D (5 bases). CDR1 MNHNS and CDR2 SASEGT come from the germline V gene. The CDR3 consists of 16 residues. Trimming pared 6 bases from V and 0 bases from J, leaving 15 bases between. The CDR3 DNA reads TGTGCCAGCAGATCCCGGGACTCCATCTCTGGAAACACCATATATTTT. It translates to CASRSRDSISGNTIYF.

At least ten counts were recorded for this clonotype. One end of the junction fails to match germline, which may point to a read error. CDR3 sequence: CASSLASGVYNEQFF. CDR3 DNA sequence: TGTGCCAGCAGTTTGGCTAGCGGGGTCTACAATGAGCAGTTCTTC. The chain carries TRBV5-6 and TRBJ2-1, with 9 nucleotides matching TRBD2. The germline CDR1 and CDR2 sequences are SGHDT and YYEEEE. The CDR3 spans 15 residues.

The chain is built from TRBV27 and TRBJ2-2; 9 nucleotides agree with TRBD1. The CDR3 totals 17 residues. Germline CDR1 and CDR2: MNHEY and SMNVEV (reference sequence). J lost 7 bases, V lost 5 bases, and 14 bases had no gene match. The CDR3 is CASSPRGQGGGDGELFF. CDR3 nucleotides: TGTGCCAGCAGTCCGAGGGGACAGGGTGGAGGGGACGGGGAGCTGTTTTTT.

As to this clonotype: The junction and the germline gene differ at one end; a read error may be behind it. The rearrangement joins TRBV11-2 to TRBJ2-1; the match to TRBD1 covers 9 bases. Germline V gene lookup returns CDR1 SGHAT and CDR2 FQNNGV. The CDR3 length is 16 residues. CDR3 protein: CAGSPPRDRVGDEQFF. Written as DNA, the CDR3 is TGTGCCGGCAGCCCCCCCCGGGACAGGGTGGGCGATGAGCAGTTCTTC.

This clonotype was seen many times. The chain carries TRBV28 and TRBJ2-1; 8 nucleotides line up with TRBD2. The ends lost 5 bases at V and 13 bases at J; junction bases unmatched: 10. This CDR3 has 13 residues. CDR1 MDHEN and CDR2 SYDVKM come from the germline V gene. The CDR3 here is CASSTAPAGVQFF. CDR3 DNA: TGTGCCAGCAGTACCGCGCCAGCGGGAGTTCAGTTCTTC.

This clonotype occurred many times. The J gene is TRBJ2-7, the V gene TRBV28; 11 bases match TRBD2. V lost 8 bases, J lost 0 bases, and 6 bases stayed unmatched. Germline lookup yields CDR1 MDHEN and CDR2 SYDVKM. CDR3 length: 15 amino acids. In DNA form, the CDR3 reads TGTGCCAGCGCCGGAGGGACTAGCGGCTCCTACGAGCAGTACTTC. As protein: CASAGGTSGSYEQYF.

This clonotype was recorded many times. The chain recombines TRBV20-1 with TRBJ2-7; the match to TRBD2 covers 14 bases. The CDR3 consists of 15 residues. Trimming took 5 bases from V and 6 from J; bases not matched to a gene: 9. The germline V gene encodes CDR1 DFQATT and CDR2 SNEGSKA (reference sequence). CDR3 nucleotides: TGCAGTGCTGCGGGACTAGCGGGAGCTCCTTCCGAGCAGTACTTC. It yields the protein CSAAGLAGAPSEQYF.

This sequence joins TRBV29-1 and TRBJ2-1; D is unclear. Trimming left V 3 bases short and J 5 bases short, with 11 bases between. Germline values: CDR1 SQVTM, CDR2 ANQGSEA. This CDR3 region has 13 residues. CDR3 DNA sequence: TGCAGCGTTGACCGCGAAAGAAACAATGAGCAGTTCTTC. Protein sequence: CSVDRERNNEQFF.

V is TRBV6-2 or TRBV6-3 and J is TRBJ1-2; D is uncertain. The germline V and J ends were trimmed by 2 bases and 4 bases, with 8 bases remaining between them. CDR3 length: 13 residues. CDR1 MNHEY and CDR2 SVGEGT come from the germline V gene. The CDR3 DNA follows: TGTGCCAGCAGTTACCCGCCGAGCTATGGCTACACCTTC. Translation gives CASSYPPSYGYTF.

This clonotype was detected ten times or more. V usage is TRBV29-1 and J usage is TRBJ1-1, with a possible D match to TRBD1 (6 bases). CDR3 length equals 14 residues. The germline CDR1 and CDR2 sequences are SQVTM and ANQGSEA. The germline V and J ends were trimmed by 0 bases and 1 base, with 9 bases remaining between them. CDR3 coding DNA: TGCAGCGTTGAAGATAGGGGGAGGAACACTGAAGCTTTCTTT. Its translation is CSVEDRGRNTEAFF. Together with reference TRBV29-1 and TRBJ1-1, the CDR3 gives the full variable domain: SAVISQKPSRDICQRGTSLTIQCQVDSQVTMMFWYRQQPGQSLTLIATANQGSEATYESGFVIDKFPISRPNLTFSTLTVSNMSPEDSSIYLCSVEDRGRNTEAFFGQGTRLTVV.

This clonotype was seen many times. This chain connects TRBV12-3 or TRBV12-4 to TRBJ2-1, with D perhaps TRBD2 (5 bases). The V end lost 3 bases, the J end lost 9 bases, and 9 bases lay between the germline ends. The CDR3 extends over 12 amino acids. CDR3 residues: CASSLGEGEQFF. CDR3 nucleotides: TGTGCCAGCAGTTTGGGCGAGGGTGAGCAGTTCTTC.

This clonotype was recorded many times. This chain links TRBV28 with TRBJ1-5, with TRBD1 identical over 8 bases. Trimming took 6 bases from V and 6 from J; bases not matched to a gene: 7. This CDR3 has 14 residues. Germline-derived CDR1 and CDR2 are MDHEN and SYDVKM. The CDR3 region is CASRLQGGPQPQHF. CDR3 coding DNA: TGTGCCAGCAGGCTACAGGGGGGACCTCAGCCCCAGCATTTT.

J is TRBJ2-3 and V is TRBV20-1; 12 nucleotides line up with TRBD2. In germline, CDR1 is DFQATT, CDR2 SNEGSKA (reference sequence). The trim removed 0 bases at V and 6 bases at J, leaving 7 bases unmatched. The CDR3 loop spans 16 amino acids. CDR3: CSARDGLAGGRDTQYF. The DNA of the CDR3 is TGCAGTGCTAGAGATGGTCTAGCGGGAGGGCGGGATACGCAGTATTTT.

This clonotype occurred many times. The rearrangement uses TRBV6-2 or TRBV6-3 and TRBJ2-7; maybe TRBD2 (6 bases). The V end was cut by 0 bases, the J end by 3 bases, with 12 bases between. The CDR3 spans 15 residues. The V gene's germline CDR1 is MNHEY and CDR2 SVGEGT. The CDR3 region is CASSYSGGIIYEQYF. CDR3 sequence (DNA): TGTGCCAGCAGTTACTCGGGCGGGATTATCTACGAGCAGTACTTC.

The CDR3, as DNA: TGCAGTGCTCTTACTAGCGGGAGGGGGGCAGATACGCAGTATTTT. As protein: CSALTSGRGADTQYF. The rearrangement uses TRBV20-1 and TRBJ2-3; TRBD2 aligns across 13 bases. The V gene's germline CDR1 is DFQATT and CDR2 SNEGSKA (reference sequence). This CDR3 contains 15 residues. The V gene end was trimmed by 5 bases and the J gene end by 4 bases; junction bases not matched to a gene: 6.

This clonotype was found many times. Written as DNA, the CDR3 is TGCAGTGCTAGAGAAAGCGGTCAAGAGACCCAGTACTTC. The encoded protein is CSARESGQETQYF. This sequence joins TRBV20-1 and TRBJ2-5; D is perhaps TRBD2 (5 bases). Germline V gene lookup returns CDR1 DFQATT and CDR2 SNEGSKA (reference sequence). Trimming stripped 0 bases from V and 2 bases from J, with 7 bases between. This CDR3 spans 13 amino acids.

This clonotype was seen at least ten times. The chain couples TRBV7-9 to TRBJ2-3; D is perhaps TRBD2 (5 bases). The CDR3 length is 15 residues. Trimming left V 10 bases short and J 3 bases short, with 20 bases between. Germline V CDR1 and CDR2: SEHNR, FQNEAQ (reference sequence). The CDR3 sequence is CATSPLGRKTDTQYF. In nucleotides, the CDR3 is TGTGCCACCTCCCCCCTAGGGAGAAAGACAGATACGCAGTATTTT.

This clonotype was detected ten times or more. V gene TRBV10-3 combines with J gene TRBJ2-5; 7 nucleotides agree with TRBD1. This CDR3 spans 15 amino acids. The germline V gene encodes CDR1 ENHRY and CDR2 SYGVKD. V lost 1 base and J lost 6; bases outside the gene matches: 8. The CDR3 DNA reads TGTGCCATCAGTGAGTTCACAGGGGCAGGTCAGACCCAGTACTTC. Encoded protein: CAISEFTGAGQTQYF.

This clonotype was detected many times. This rearrangement joins TRBV7-2 to TRBJ1-6, with D possibly TRBD1 on 6 matching bases. The CDR3 runs to 14 residues. Trimming cost V 7 bases and J 10 bases, with 17 bases left between them. CDR1 and CDR2 from the germline V gene are SGHTA and FQGNSA. The CDR3 coding sequence is TGTGCCAGCAACAACCCAGGGGAGGAGTCACCCCTCCACTTT. As protein: CASNNPGEESPLHF.

At least ten counts were recorded for this clonotype. J is TRBJ2-7 and V is TRBV27; 10 positions match TRBD2. V was clipped by 5 bases and J by 2 bases; unmatched bases: 6. CDR1 and CDR2 (germline): MNHEY, SMNVEV (reference sequence). This CDR3 is built from 15 residues. In DNA, the CDR3 is TGTGCCAGCAGTAGAGGACTAGCGGAGGCCTACGAGCAGTACTTC. Protein product: CASSRGLAEAYEQYF.

This clonotype was seen ten or more times. The gene calls are TRBV27 and TRBJ1-5; D gene uncertain. Germline V CDR1 and CDR2: MNHEY, SMNVEV (reference sequence). Trimming cost V 2 bases and J 4 bases, with 18 bases left between them. The CDR3 length is 17 residues. Here the CDR3 reads CASSLIMDGRGNQPQHF. CDR3 bases: TGTGCCAGCAGTTTAATAATGGACGGGCGTGGGAATCAGCCCCAGCATTTT.

This clonotype was recorded many times. The V call is TRBV28, the J call TRBJ1-5; 7 bases agree with TRBD1. This CDR3 is built from 16 residues. Unmatched junction bases numbered 8, after V lost 4 bases and J lost 2 bases. Germline CDR1 MDHEN, CDR2 SYDVKM. In DNA, the CDR3 is TGTGCCAGCAGTTCAACACAGGGGTCGGGCAATCAGCCCCAGCATTTT. It codes for CASSSTQGSGNQPQHF.

Turning to this clonotype: A much larger clone lies a single base off, so this may be a read error. This chain uses TRBV28 with TRBJ1-1; D uncertain. Per germline, CDR1 MDHEN and CDR2 SYDVKM. The CDR3 spans 12 residues. CDR3 sequence reads: CARGRANTEASF. CDR3 DNA: TGTGCCAGGGGTAGGGCGAACACTGAAGCTTCCTTT.

The chain combines TRBV6-1 with TRBJ1-2; 8 bases fit TRBD1. This CDR3 is built from 15 residues. Trimming took 6 bases from V and 8 from J; bases not matched to a gene: 14. The germline V gene has CDR1 MNHNS and CDR2 SASEGT. The CDR3 DNA reads TGTGCCAGCAGCCCAAGGACAGGGACTTTGACGGGCTACACCTTC. This gives the protein CASSPRTGTLTGYTF.

This clonotype was observed many times. The J gene is TRBJ2-5, the V gene TRBV20-1; 8 nucleotides match TRBD1. CDR1 DFQATT and CDR2 SNEGSKA come from the germline V gene (reference sequence). Trimming at V came to 5 bases and at J to 2 bases, leaving 4 bases not matched to a gene. This CDR3 has 13 residues. This CDR3 reads CSAGRGRQETQYF. The DNA for the CDR3 is TGCAGTGCTGGCAGGGGGCGACAAGAGACCCAGTACTTC.